This TCR beta chain was recorded in a study of T cell changes during pregnancy in multiple sclerosis. Using immunoSEQ multiplex PCR, the repertoire was profiled, and TCRdb retains in-frame clones only, with some absent. The table has around 25,000 clones, around four fifths seen once. Germline V gene sequence: CDR1 SEHNR, CDR2 FQNEAQ (reference sequence). Trimming at V came to 4 bases and at J to 1 base, leaving 4 bases not matched to a gene. The CDR3 spans 16 residues. The sequence derives from a female donor in good health, enrolled as a control in a pregnancy study. V is TRBV7-9 and J is TRBJ2-5, with TRBD2 matching 12 bases. The material sequenced was CD8+ T cells from peripheral blood mononuclear cells, taken in the first trimester of pregnancy. CDR3 nucleotides: TGTGCCAGCAGCTCGGGACTAGCGGGCTCCCAAGAGACCCAGTACTTC. This gives the protein CASSSGLAGSQETQYF.